This record concerns one TCR beta chain sequence. The target antigen is unknown. The read terminates 3 residues before the CDR3 end, so the remaining end is supplied by the germline J gene. The method was immunoSEQ multiplex PCR; TCRdb's version includes in-frame clones alone and lacks a portion of them. This repertoire comprises fewer than 35,000 clones; its ten largest clones make up more than 4%. The data belong to a study of T cells in women clearing cervical HPV infection. Study-wide background: Case blood was drawn when the lesion was first found; control blood after infection became undetectable. Case blood was drawn a median around 140 days after lesion detection. Study conclusions and caveats: CIN3+ cases had significantly higher TCR richness than controls; evenness did not differ.

Germline lookup yields CDR1 ENHRY and CDR2 SYGVKD. The V end lost 7 bases, the J end lost 6 bases, and 13 bases lay between the germline ends. The CDR3 is 12 residues long. This sequence was found in a woman aged 18-69 years with a cervical HPV16 infection that either progressed to CIN3+ or cleared (not recorded which). The V call is TRBV10-3, the J call TRBJ2-7, with D possibly matching TRBD2 (7 bases). The sample taken for sequencing was blood buffy coat. The CDR3 reads CAINREGVEQYF. The part of the CDR3 DNA that was read is TGTGCCATCAACAGGGAGGGGGTCGAG.